This T cell receptor beta chain stems from a study of OX40 agonist ivuxolimab in advanced cancers. The wider study: With a range of about 20 to 79, age averaged 60 years, and more than 75% were male. Three dose-escalation patients had partial responses: one with hepatocellular carcinoma and two with cutaneous melanoma.

The method was immunoSEQ multiplex PCR; TCRdb's version includes in-frame clones alone and lacks a portion of them. This repertoire shows 50,000 to 55,000 clones, roughly 88% found once; its top ten account for approximately 1.5%. In the case of this clone: What it binds is unknown.

Study results and caveats: The study did not work out the antigen specificity of the expanded peripheral T cells.

Trimming cost V 5 bases and J 10 bases; bases outside gene matches: 10. This CDR3 has 14 residues. Germline CDR1 reads SGHTA; CDR2 reads FQGTGA. The V gene is TRBV7-3, the J gene TRBJ2-1; 8 bases are shared with TRBD2. This TCR came from an adult with an advanced solid tumor such as melanoma, head and neck, liver or kidney cancer. The specimen comprised CD4+ or CD8+ T cells sorted from blood, sampled in a trial of the OX40 agonist ivuxolimab. The CDR3: CASSKSGGLKEQFF. The CDR3 bases are TGTGCCAGCAGCAAAAGCGGGGGACTAAAGGAGCAGTTCTTC.